These 30 T cell receptor beta chains were all obtained from the same sample, sequenced in a study of blood T cells in healthy people across ages. Through a sample-barcoded 5' primer and a J-beta primer mix, a second PCR was run for roughly 6 to 12 cycles. TCRdb used MiXCR to reprocess the 5' RACE reads, holding one entry per CDR3 protein. The table records 1.5 million to 2 million distinct CDR3 sequences, 25% to 30% of them present only once. Sequencing used blood. Receptors were obtained from a young woman in good health.

The chain uses TRBV6-6 and TRBJ1-4; TRBD1 is a possible D gene (5 bases). V lost 8 bases and J 8 bases, leaving 15 bases between the germline ends. CDR1 and CDR2 (germline): MNHNY, SVGAGI (reference sequence). The CDR3 is 13 amino acids. The chain's CDR3 is CASGSGISEKLFF. The CDR3 coding sequence is TGTGCCAGCGGCTCAGGGATTTCGGAAAAACTGTTTTTT.

At least ten counts were recorded for this clonotype. The chain employs TRBV24-1 and TRBJ2-1, with a possible D match to TRBD2 (6 bases). Germline loops: CDR1 KGHDR, CDR2 SFDVKD. Trimming stripped 0 bases from V and 2 bases from J, with 7 bases between. This CDR3 has 15 residues. CDR3 in amino acids: CATSDLRETYNEQFF. The CDR3, as DNA: TGTGCCACCAGTGATTTGCGGGAGACCTACAATGAGCAGTTCTTC.

This clonotype was recorded many times. V usage is TRBV12-3 or TRBV12-4 and J usage is TRBJ2-5; 7 bases fit TRBD1. The CDR3 loop spans 13 amino acids. Losses at the gene ends were 6 bases for V and 4 bases for J; bases not matched to a gene: 5. CDR3 DNA: TGTGCCAGCAGCCGGGACAGTCTAGAGACCCAGTACTTC. The encoded protein is CASSRDSLETQYF.

This rearrangement joins TRBV7-2 to TRBJ1-1, with D possibly TRBD1 on 6 matching bases. The CDR3 loop spans 15 amino acids. Germline-derived CDR1 and CDR2 are SGHTA and FQGNSA. V gave up 1 base and J gave up 4 bases, with 13 bases separating them. CDR3 nucleotide sequence: TGTGCCAGCAGCTTAGGGGGGGGGGCTATCACTGAAGCTTTCTTT. This encodes CASSLGGGAITEAFF. Looking up the rest from reference TRBV7-2 and TRBJ1-1 gives the full variable domain: GAGVSQSPSNKVTEKGKDVELRCDPISGHTALYWYRQSLGQGLEFLIYFQGNSAPDKSGLPSDRFSAERTGGSVSTLTIQRTQQEDSAVYLCASSLGGGAITEAFFGQGTRLTVV.

There are a few counts of this clonotype. The chain recombines TRBV2 with TRBJ2-5; 8 bases map to TRBD2. The V and J ends lost 11 bases and 5 bases, in that order; junction bases with no gene match: 7. CDR3 size: 12 residues. The germline gives CDR1 SNHLY, CDR2 FYNNEI. The DNA for the CDR3 is TGTGCCGGGGGGACTAGTCGCGAGACCCAGTACTTC. Protein sequence: CAGGTSRETQYF.

This chain uses TRBV5-6 with TRBJ2-5, with D perhaps matching TRBD1 (5 bases). The CDR3 contains 14 residues. Germline CDR1 and CDR2: SGHDT and YYEEEE. Trimming left V 7 bases short and J 3 bases short, with 16 bases between. CDR3 protein: CASFRTPREETQYF. The CDR3 DNA reads as TGTGCCAGCTTTCGGACCCCCAGGGAAGAGACCCAGTACTTC.

This clonotype was found a few times. The J gene is TRBJ2-7, the V gene TRBV12-3 or TRBV12-4; TRBD1 is a possible D gene (5 bases). V was pared by 10 bases and J by 1 base, with 23 bases between. The CDR3 has 16 amino acids. The DNA for the CDR3 is TGTGCCATCCTCCTGTGTTGGCAGGGCACTTCCTACGAGCAGTACTTC. Translated: CAILLCWQGTSYEQYF.

Turning to this clonotype: Possible read error: a much larger clone is one base away. The V gene is TRBV7-2, the J gene TRBJ2-5, with TRBD2 matching 7 bases. Germline V gives CDR1 SGHTA, CDR2 FQGNSA. This CDR3 is built from 14 residues. The CDR3 is CASSHRLAKETRYF. The CDR3 DNA reads as TGTGCCAGCAGCCACAGACTAGCCAAAGAGACCCGGTACTTC. Filled out from reference TRBV7-2 and TRBJ2-5, the complete variable domain reads GAGVSQSPSNKVTEKGKDVELRCDPISGHTALYWYRQSLGQGLEFLIYFQGNSAPDKSGLPSDRFSAERTGGSVSTLTIQRTQQEDSAVYLCASSHRLAKETRYFGPGTRLLVL.

This rearrangement joins TRBV7-2 to TRBJ1-4; D uncertain. The CDR3 is 14 amino acids. Trimming shortened V by 6 bases and J by 3 bases, and 11 bases separated the two germline ends. Germline assignment: CDR1 SGHTA and CDR2 FQGNSA. The CDR3 reads CASSPMASNEKLFF. The CDR3 coding sequence is TGTGCCAGCAGTCCGATGGCGTCTAATGAAAAACTGTTTTTT.

As for this clonotype: This sequence may be a read error, since a much larger clone differs from it by one base. Here the CDR3 omits its conserved ending phenylalanine or tryptophan, so a read error is the likely source. The J gene is TRBJ2-1, the V gene TRBV7-2; 10 bases are shared with TRBD2. Germline V gene data show CDR1 as SGHTA and CDR2 as FQGNSA. The V and J ends lost 2 bases and 5 bases, in that order; junction bases with no gene match: 3. The CDR3 covers 15 residues. The CDR3 sequence: CASSLSGRANNEQFC. The CDR3 DNA reads TGTGCCAGCAGCTTAAGCGGGAGGGCCAACAATGAGCAGTTCTGC.

This clonotype was counted many times. The rearrangement uses TRBV10-3 and TRBJ2-5; D may be TRBD1 or TRBD2 (5 bases each). V lost 3 bases, J lost 5 bases, and 10 bases lay in between. The CDR3 contains 13 residues. Germline CDR1 reads ENHRY; CDR2 reads SYGVKD. The CDR3 sequence: CAISERGRETQYF. DNA of the CDR3: TGTGCCATCAGTGAACGGGGACGGGAGACCCAGTACTTC.

This clonotype has more than one count but fewer than ten. V gene TRBV12-3 or TRBV12-4 combines with J gene TRBJ2-4, with 7 bases fitting TRBD1. Losses at the gene ends were 6 bases for V and 5 bases for J; bases not matched to a gene: 10. This CDR3 spans 15 amino acids. The CDR3 DNA sequence: TGTGCCAGCAGAAATTCGGGACAGAGACAAAACATTCAGTACTTC. It codes for CASRNSGQRQNIQYF.

This clonotype was seen only a few times. The CDR3 sequence is CSAREWRSSLYEQYF. The CDR3 DNA sequence: TGCAGTGCTAGAGAATGGCGTAGCTCCCTCTACGAGCAGTACTTC. The chain employs TRBV20-1 and TRBJ2-7, with D hard to call. Germline loops: CDR1 DFQATT, CDR2 SNEGSKA (reference sequence). The CDR3 consists of 15 residues. Trimming took 0 bases from V and 3 from J, leaving 15 bases between them.

The chain joins TRBV3-1 to TRBJ1-2; 7 bases agree with TRBD1. From germline, CDR1 is LGHDT and CDR2 YNNKEL (reference sequence). The CDR3 consists of 17 residues. V gave up 0 bases and J gave up 0 bases; unmatched junction bases: 7. This CDR3 reads CASSQDLRQGANYGYTF. For the CDR3, the DNA is TGTGCCAGCAGCCAAGATTTACGACAGGGAGCTAACTATGGCTACACCTTC. Supplemented by reference TRBV3-1 and TRBJ1-2, the full variable domain reads DTAVSQTPKYLVTQMGNDKSIKCEQNLGHDTMYWYKQDSKKFLKIMFSYNNKELIINETVPNRFSPKSPDKAHLNLHINSLELGDSAVYFCASSQDLRQGANYGYTFGSGTRLTVV.

Only a few counts were recorded for this clonotype. This sequence joins TRBV12-3 or TRBV12-4 and TRBJ2-7; no firm D call. V was cut by 5 bases and J by 5 bases, with 16 bases left in between. CDR3 length: 14 residues. The CDR3 DNA follows: TGTGCCAGCAGTAATTCGGCCGGCCTCGACGAGCAGTACTTC. Residues: CASSNSAGLDEQYF.

This clonotype was observed a handful of times. Its ends do not fully match the called genes, so a read error is possible. V is TRBV11-2 and J is TRBJ2-1, with D possibly being TRBD1 (5 bases). This CDR3 is built from 15 residues. Germline V gene sequence: CDR1 SGHAT, CDR2 FQNNGV. CDR3 coding DNA: TGTGCCAGCAGCATAGACAGAGCTCGTTACAATGAGCAGTTCTTC. Encoded protein: CASSIDRARYNEQFF.

The chain is built from TRBV11-2 and TRBJ2-3, with 9 bases identical to TRBD2. CDR3 length: 16 residues. Germline CDR1 reads SGHAT; CDR2 reads FQNNGV. Trimming took 3 bases from V and 5 from J; bases not matched to a gene: 9. CDR3 amino acids: CASSLGISGSGDTQYF. The CDR3 DNA is TGTGCCAGCAGCTTGGGGATTAGCGGGAGTGGAGATACGCAGTATTTT.

This clonotype has at least ten counts. CDR3 residues: CASSVEERGYGYTF. Written as DNA, the CDR3 is TGTGCCAGCAGCGTAGAGGAACGGGGGTATGGCTACACCTTC. This chain connects TRBV9 to TRBJ1-2; D might be TRBD1 (5 bases). The germline CDR1 and CDR2 sequences are SGDLS and YYNGEE. V was pared by 0 bases and J by 5 bases, with 11 bases between. The CDR3 spans 14 residues.

The CDR3 sequence is CASTRRAGFPDTQYF. DNA of the CDR3: TGTGCCAGCACCAGAAGGGCAGGGTTTCCAGATACGCAGTATTTT. The J gene is TRBJ2-3, the V gene TRBV28; D possibly corresponds to TRBD1 (5 bases). The germline CDR1 and CDR2 sequences are MDHEN and SYDVKM. The CDR3 extends over 15 amino acids. Trimming took 7 bases from V and 4 from J, leaving 18 bases between them.

The rearrangement joins TRBV3-1 to TRBJ1-2; 9 bases are a match to TRBD1. CDR3 length: 16 amino acids. CDR1 is LGHDT, CDR2 YNNKEL, per germline (reference sequence). V gave up 4 bases and J gave up 8 bases; unmatched junction bases: 14. CDR3 loop: CASSPPGTGYPSGYTF. In nucleotides, the CDR3 is TGTGCCAGCAGCCCCCCCGGGACAGGGTACCCCTCCGGCTACACCTTC.

This clonotype has a count of ten or more. The V call is TRBV12-3 or TRBV12-4, the J call TRBJ1-1; D is perhaps TRBD1 (5 bases). The V and J ends lost 6 bases and 1 base respectively, with 9 bases between them. CDR3 length: 13 residues. CDR3 amino acids: CASRLGENTEAFF. The DNA for the CDR3 is TGTGCCAGCAGACTAGGGGAGAACACTGAAGCTTTCTTT.

The chain combines TRBV29-1 with TRBJ2-7; 10 nucleotides align to TRBD2. Germline CDR1 reads SQVTM; CDR2 reads ANQGSEA. The CDR3 covers 15 residues. The V gene end was trimmed by 4 bases and the J gene end by 0 bases; junction bases not matched to a gene: 6. CDR3 residues: CSVGKTSGHSYEQYF. The DNA of the CDR3 is TGCAGCGTTGGAAAGACTAGCGGGCACTCCTACGAGCAGTACTTC.

The V gene is TRBV2, the J gene TRBJ2-5, with a tentative D call TRBD1 (6 bases). The CDR3 has 14 residues. Germline assignment: CDR1 SNHLY and CDR2 FYNNEI. V was pared by 6 bases and J by 5 bases, with 16 bases between. The CDR3 protein is CASSARAGAETQYF. The DNA for the CDR3 is TGTGCCAGCAGCGCAAGGGCAGGGGCGGAGACCCAGTACTTC.

The gene calls are TRBV12-3 or TRBV12-4 and TRBJ2-4, with D perhaps TRBD2 (5 bases). With 4 bases removed from V and 0 bases from J, the gap between germline ends came to 13 bases. This CDR3 spans 16 amino acids. CDR3 bases: TGTGCCAGCAGTTATTCGGGGAGTGGAGCCAAAAACATTCAGTACTTC. It is translated as CASSYSGSGAKNIQYF.

This clonotype was seen a few times. This chain links TRBV20-1 with TRBJ1-6; unclear D gene. The CDR3 covers 13 residues. V shed 5 bases and J shed 4 bases, with 9 bases lying between them. From germline, CDR1 is DFQATT and CDR2 SNEGSKA (reference sequence). The CDR3 sequence: CSAQDVYNSPLHF. For the CDR3, the DNA is TGCAGTGCTCAAGATGTGTATAATTCACCCCTCCACTTT.

V and J are TRBV20-1 and TRBJ2-3; possibly TRBD2 for D (6 bases). The CDR3 has 15 residues. With 6 bases removed from V and 5 bases from J, the gap between germline ends came to 21 bases. From germline, CDR1 is DFQATT and CDR2 SNEGSKA (reference sequence). The CDR3 DNA follows: TGCAGTGCCGAGCATGCGGGGTCCTGGGAAGATACGCAGTATTTT. Its translation is CSAEHAGSWEDTQYF.

For this clonotype: The junction differs from germline at one of its ends, possibly a read error. The genes are TRBV6-6 and TRBJ2-1; the D gene is possibly TRBD1 (7 bases). The CDR3 is made up of 15 amino acids. Per the germline V gene, CDR1 is MNHNY and CDR2 is SVGAGI (reference sequence). The CDR3 loop reads CASSPGGGSHNEQFF. CDR3 nucleotide sequence: TGTGCCAGCAGCCCTGGAGGGGGCTCCCACAATGAGCAGTTCTTC.

Details on this clonotype: A much larger clone sits a single nucleotide away, making a read error possible. This sequence joins TRBV12-3 or TRBV12-4 and TRBJ2-4; D is possibly TRBD2 (6 bases). There are 14 residues in the CDR3. The CDR3 DNA sequence: TGTGTCAGCAGCCCCGGGACTCGGACCGGGGTTCAGTACTTC. Translation: CVSSPGTRTGVQYF.

The chain joins TRBV25-1 to TRBJ2-1; D unresolved. Germline V gives CDR1 MGHDK, CDR2 SYGVNS. V gave up 2 bases and J gave up 2 bases, with 13 bases separating them. There are 16 residues in the CDR3. CDR3 DNA sequence: TGTGCCAGCAGTGAAAAAAGTTTCGGTGCCTACAATGAGCAGTTCTTC. Translated, it gives CASSEKSFGAYNEQFF.

The chain carries TRBV7-2 and TRBJ2-7, with D uncertain. Looked up from germline, CDR1 is SGHTA and CDR2 is FQGNSA. The CDR3 is 16 amino acids. V lost 5 bases and J 4 bases, leaving 21 bases between the germline ends. The CDR3 protein is CASSLGFPGPSYEQYF. The CDR3 DNA reads as TGTGCCAGCAGCCTAGGATTCCCGGGCCCATCGTACGAGCAGTACTTC.